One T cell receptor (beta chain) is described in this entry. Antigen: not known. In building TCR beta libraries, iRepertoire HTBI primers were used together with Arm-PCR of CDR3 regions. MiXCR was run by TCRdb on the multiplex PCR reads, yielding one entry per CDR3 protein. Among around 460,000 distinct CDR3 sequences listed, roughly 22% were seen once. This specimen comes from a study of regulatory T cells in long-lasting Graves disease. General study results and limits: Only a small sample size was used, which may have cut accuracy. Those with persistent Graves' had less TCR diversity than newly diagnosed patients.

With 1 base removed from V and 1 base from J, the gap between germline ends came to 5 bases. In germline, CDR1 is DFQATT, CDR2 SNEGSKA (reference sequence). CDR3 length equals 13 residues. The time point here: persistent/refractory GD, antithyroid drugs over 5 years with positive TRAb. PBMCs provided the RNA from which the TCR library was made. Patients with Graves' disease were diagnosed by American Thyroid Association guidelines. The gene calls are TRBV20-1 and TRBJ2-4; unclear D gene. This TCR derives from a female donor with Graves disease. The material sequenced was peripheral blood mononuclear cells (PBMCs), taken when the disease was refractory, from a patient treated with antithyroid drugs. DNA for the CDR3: TGCAGTGCTAGAGGTGGTGCCAAAAACATTCAGTACTTC. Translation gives CSARGGAKNIQYF.